The 25 T cell receptor beta chains below come from one sample, sequenced in a study of blood T cell repertoires in COVID-19. The protocol was immunoSEQ multiplex PCR, while the TCRdb copy is restricted to in-frame clones and leaves out a portion. The table has about 230,000 clones, around 82% seen once. Sequenced material: peripheral blood. These receptors were collected from a man aged 40-49 years with active or convalescent COVID-19.

The chain has TRBV2 and TRBJ2-7, with TRBD1 matching 7 bases. Germline V lookup: CDR1 SNHLY, CDR2 FYNNEI. The CDR3 totals 13 residues. V lost 5 bases, J lost 3 bases, and 4 bases stayed unmatched. This CDR3 is CASSLGTDYEQYF. Written as DNA, the CDR3 is TGTGCCAGCAGTCTAGGGACAGACTACGAGCAGTACTTC.

The J gene is TRBJ1-5, the V gene TRBV2, with no clear D. The CDR3 runs to 14 residues. CDR1 and CDR2 (germline): SNHLY, FYNNEI. Trimming removed 6 bases from V and 0 bases from J, with 9 bases in between. CDR3 DNA: TGTGCCAGCAGCGAGTTTAATAGCAATCAGCCCCAGCATTTT. Amino acid sequence: CASSEFNSNQPQHF.

The gene calls are TRBV5-1 and TRBJ2-1; TRBD1 matches 8 bases. Germline CDR1 reads SGHRS; CDR2 reads YFSETQ. The CDR3 extends over 12 amino acids. Trimming removed 1 base from V and 10 bases from J; junction bases left unmatched: 1. The CDR3 DNA reads TGCGCCAGCAGCTTGCGGGACAGGGAGCAGTTCTTC. Protein sequence: CASSLRDREQFF.

This chain joins TRBV11-2 and TRBJ1-2; no definite D call. Germline V CDR1 and CDR2: SGHAT, FQNNGV. The CDR3 has 13 amino acids. Trimming stripped 3 bases from V and 4 bases from J, with 9 bases between. The CDR3 region has the DNA TGTGCCAGCAGCTTTGGACTACGCTATGGCTACACCTTC. Translation gives CASSFGLRYGYTF.

This rearrangement joins TRBV5-4 to TRBJ2-3, with no clear D. The V and J ends lost 0 bases and 4 bases respectively, with 9 bases between them. The CDR3 spans 14 residues. The germline gives CDR1 SGHNT, CDR2 YYREEE (reference sequence). The CDR3, as DNA: TGTGCCAGCAGCTTGGTCGGTAAACCAGATACGCAGTATTTT. Protein: CASSLVGKPDTQYF.

The chain links TRBV29-1 to TRBJ1-2; possible D gene TRBD1, 5 bases. The CDR3 has 13 amino acids. Germline V gene lookup returns CDR1 SQVTM and CDR2 ANQGSEA. V lost 6 bases and J lost 7, with 18 bases in between. The CDR3 loop reads CSVGSGTAVGYTF. The CDR3 bases are TGCAGCGTGGGATCCGGGACTGCCGTTGGCTACACCTTC.

V gene TRBV5-5 combines with J gene TRBJ2-6; TRBD1 matches at 8 bases. With V trimmed by 5 bases and J by 1 base, 8 bases remained unmatched. Germline V gene sequence: CDR1 SGHKS, CDR2 YYEKEE (reference sequence). The CDR3 has 17 residues. The CDR3 DNA reads TGTGCCAGCAGTCCCGGGACAGGCAATTCTGGGGCCAACGTCCTGACTTTC. Translation: CASSPGTGNSGANVLTF. The full variable domain, in which reference TRBV5-5 and TRBJ2-6 provide the parts outside the CDR3, is DAGVTQSPTHLIKTRGQQVTLRCSPISGHKSVSWYQQVLGQGPQFIFQYYEKEERGRGNFPDRFSARQFPNYSSELNVNALLLGDSALYLCASSPGTGNSGANVLTFGAGSRLTVL.

The rearrangement uses TRBV7-3 and TRBJ1-6; TRBD1 matches 8 bases. CDR3 size: 16 residues. The trim removed 1 base at V and 9 bases at J, leaving 8 bases unmatched. Germline V gene data show CDR1 as SGHTA and CDR2 as FQGTGA. CDR3 sequence reads: CASSLMGAGGRSPLHF. DNA of the CDR3: TGTGCCAGCAGCTTAATGGGGGCAGGGGGCCGTTCACCCCTCCACTTT.

This rearrangement joins TRBV3-1 (or the pseudogene TRBV3-2) to TRBJ2-7; D not certain. V was cut by 1 base and J by 6 bases, with 16 bases left in between. Germline CDR1 reads LGHDT; CDR2 reads YNNKEL (reference sequence). There are 15 residues in the CDR3. The CDR3 is CASSQASLSSSEQYF. CDR3 in DNA: TGTGCCAGCAGCCAAGCGAGTCTTTCAAGTTCCGAGCAGTACTTC.

The chain joins TRBV27 to TRBJ2-1; 11 bases fit TRBD2. There are 15 residues in the CDR3. The V gene end was trimmed by 2 bases and the J gene end by 10 bases; junction bases not matched to a gene: 7. Germline V gene data show CDR1 as MNHEY and CDR2 as SMNVEV (reference sequence). The CDR3 region is CASSLISGGAREQFF. DNA of the CDR3: TGTGCCAGCAGTTTAATTAGCGGGGGGGCCCGGGAGCAGTTCTTC.

The chain couples TRBV5-1 to TRBJ2-1; 10 bases align to TRBD1. The germline V gene has CDR1 SGHRS and CDR2 YFSETQ. The CDR3 consists of 16 residues. Trimming removed 4 bases from V and 2 bases from J; junction bases left unmatched: 6. The CDR3 DNA reads as TGCGCCAGCAGCATTAGGACAGGGGGGACCTACAATGAGCAGTTCTTC. Translated, it gives CASSIRTGGTYNEQFF.

The V and J genes are TRBV29-1 and TRBJ2-3; perhaps TRBD2 as D (5 bases). V lost 6 bases and J lost 0, with 10 bases in between. CDR3 length: 13 residues. Germline assignment: CDR1 SQVTM and CDR2 ANQGSEA. The CDR3 spells CSVAVSSTDTQYF. Here the CDR3 DNA reads TGCAGCGTAGCGGTATCTAGCACAGATACGCAGTATTTT.

On this clone itself: Compared with germline, one end of the junction differs, possibly owing to a read error. The chain links TRBV7-7 to TRBJ1-3; TRBD1 is a possible D gene (6 bases). Germline CDR1 SSHAT, CDR2 FNYEAQ (reference sequence). The CDR3 length is 15 residues. CDR3 region: CASSQSGDMRNTIYF. In nucleotides, the CDR3 is TGTGCTAGCAGCCAAAGCGGGGACATGCGAAACACCATATATTTT.

This chain connects TRBV19 to TRBJ2-7, with 10 bases fitting TRBD2. Germline trimming cut 4 bases from V and 9 bases from J; bases unmatched to any gene: 9. The germline CDR1 and CDR2 sequences are LNHDA and SQIVND (reference sequence). The CDR3 totals 14 residues. Here the CDR3 reads CASSTPGTSAPQYF. CDR3 bases: TGTGCCAGTAGTACCCCCGGGACTAGCGCCCCGCAGTACTTC.

This clone was counted only a few times. This chain uses TRBV3-1 (or the pseudogene TRBV3-2) with TRBJ2-7, with D unclear. V was pared by 2 bases and J by 2 bases, with 4 bases between. Germline assignment: CDR1 LGHDT and CDR2 YNNKEL (reference sequence). This CDR3 contains 12 residues. The chain's CDR3 is CASSQTAYEQYF. The CDR3 DNA follows: TGTGCCAGCAGCCAAACAGCCTACGAGCAGTACTTC.

Sample share makes this clone medium-sized (0.01 to 0.1%). The V call is TRBV11-3, the J call TRBJ2-7; 8 bases fit TRBD2. The J segment lost 3 bases and the V segment lost 5 bases, leaving 9 bases of the junction unmatched. The germline CDR1 and CDR2 sequences are SGHNT and YENEEA. This CDR3 has 15 residues. This CDR3 is CASSPAGGHYYEQYF. The CDR3 nucleotides are TGTGCCAGCAGCCCCGCGGGGGGCCACTACTACGAGCAGTACTTC.

The J gene is TRBJ2-3, the V gene TRBV10-3; 7 bases are a match to TRBD2. This CDR3 has 15 amino acids. CDR1 ENHRY and CDR2 SYGVKD come from the germline V gene. Losses at the gene ends were 2 bases for V and 1 base for J; bases not matched to a gene: 3. CDR3 loop: CAISETLAGTDTQYF. The CDR3 nucleotides are TGTGCCATCAGTGAGACCCTAGCGGGCACAGATACGCAGTATTTT.

V usage is TRBV27 and J usage is TRBJ1-2; 8 bases map to TRBD1. Germline lookup yields CDR1 MNHEY and CDR2 SMNVEV (reference sequence). The CDR3 is 13 amino acids. Germline trimming cut 6 bases from V and 8 bases from J; bases unmatched to any gene: 8. CDR3 DNA: TGTGCCAGCAGGGGCAGGGGGCTAGGCGGCTACACCTTC. Its translation: CASRGRGLGGYTF.

This clone has only one observation. The V and J genes are TRBV3-1 (or the pseudogene TRBV3-2) and TRBJ1-2; D is ambiguous. This CDR3 region has 14 residues. The germline CDR1 and CDR2 sequences are LGHDT and YNNKEL (reference sequence). Trimming stripped 4 bases from V and 4 bases from J, with 13 bases between. The CDR3 here is CASSLTQSGYGYTF. The CDR3 DNA is TGTGCCAGCAGCCTCACGCAGTCTGGCTATGGCTACACCTTC.

The chain recombines TRBV19 with TRBJ1-6, with 8 nucleotides matching TRBD1. Germline V CDR1 and CDR2: LNHDA, SQIVND (reference sequence). V shed 5 bases and J 10 bases; nucleotides not matched to a gene: 4. The CDR3 consists of 13 residues. CDR3 in amino acids: CASSVDRDSPLHF. The CDR3 nucleotides read TGTGCCAGTAGTGTGGACAGGGACTCACCCCTCCACTTT.

The DNA for the CDR3 is TGTGCCAGCAGTTTCGGGAACCCAGAGACCCAGTACTTC. Its translation is CASSFGNPETQYF. The V and J genes are TRBV28 and TRBJ2-5; the D gene is possibly TRBD2 (5 bases). Germline CDR1 and CDR2: MDHEN and SYDVKM. V was clipped by 3 bases and J by 4 bases, with 9 bases between them. This CDR3 contains 13 residues.

This clone was observed a single time. The chain joins TRBV6-5 to TRBJ1-5, with D possibly being TRBD1 (6 bases). The V end was cut by 6 bases, the J end by 5 bases, with 17 bases between. The CDR3 consists of 15 residues. CDR1 MNHEY and CDR2 SVGAGI come from the germline V gene. The CDR3 region is CASRPTGWWDQPQHF. CDR3 in DNA: TGTGCCAGCAGACCAACAGGGTGGTGGGATCAGCCCCAGCATTTT.

The rearrangement links TRBV7-9 to TRBJ1-6; 7 bases line up with TRBD1. Germline-derived CDR1 and CDR2 are SEHNR and FQNEAQ (reference sequence). CDR3 length: 16 amino acids. Trimming took 1 base from V and 9 from J; bases not matched to a gene: 9. CDR3 nucleotides: TGTGCCAGCAGCTTAGGGGGGACAGAACTCCGTTCACCCCTCCACTTT. Amino acids: CASSLGGTELRSPLHF. The complete variable domain, with remaining parts taken from reference TRBV7-9 and TRBJ1-6, reads DTGVSQNPRHKITKRGQNVTFRCDPISEHNRLYWYRQTLGQGPEFLTYFQNEAQLEKSRLLSDRFSAERPKGSFSTLEIQRTEQGDSAMYLCASSLGGTELRSPLHFGNGTRLTVT.

The chain has TRBV11-3 and TRBJ1-1, with no clear D. V lost 3 bases and J 6 bases, leaving 11 bases between the germline ends. Germline CDR1 SGHNT, CDR2 YENEEA. The CDR3 runs 13 residues. CDR3 loop: CASSFGWSAEAFF. The DNA for the CDR3 is TGTGCCAGCAGCTTCGGTTGGTCGGCTGAAGCTTTCTTT.

J is TRBJ2-1 and V is TRBV6-5; 10 bases fit TRBD2. CDR3 length equals 15 residues. Germline V gene data show CDR1 as MNHEY and CDR2 as SVGAGI. V lost 4 bases and J lost 5; bases outside the gene matches: 5. CDR3 sequence reads: CASSSYSGGNNEQFF. In DNA, the CDR3 is TGTGCCAGCAGTTCCTATAGCGGGGGGAACAATGAGCAGTTCTTC.